This entry is about one TCR beta chain. Its cognate antigen is unknown. The data were obtained in a study of shared clonotypes between healthy human individuals. Study results and limitations: On the whole, naive subsets had larger estimated richness than memory subsets had. Relative to clonotypes present in all four donors, those not shared had lower generation probabilities.

Roughly 200 ng DNA, about 28,000 T cell genomes, went into each sorted-subset replicate PCR. Using immunoSEQ multiplex PCR, the repertoire was profiled, and TCRdb retains in-frame clones only, with some absent. The sample includes about 2.4 million clones, approximately 93% of them seen just once. Trimming took off 6 bases at V and 5 bases at J, with 13 bases between the two ends. Germline CDR1 is SEHNR and CDR2 is FQNEAQ (reference sequence). The length of the CDR3 is 13 residues. Sequencing was done on a sample of naive CD4+ T cells from PBMCs. Subset defined: CD45RA+ positively selected. The TCR originated in a man aged 18 to 30 in good health. Some clones in this sample may be carry-over from other donors' samples. J is TRBJ2-5 and V is TRBV7-9; D is unresolved. CDR3 DNA: TGTGCCAGCAGACCGAGCCGTCCGGAGACCCAGTACTTC. It translates to CASRPSRPETQYF.